Listed below are T cell receptor beta chains from one sample, sequenced in a study of shared clonotypes between healthy human individuals. TCRdb keeps only in-frame clones here, not all; method: immunoSEQ multiplex PCR. Found here are about 2.1 million clones, just under 95% of them singletons; the top ten hold more than 1.5%. Sequencing used naive CD8+ T cells from PBMCs. The receptors come from a man between 18 and 35 years old in good health. Some clones in this sample may be carry-over from other donors' samples. The CDR3 runs from the conserved cysteine through the conserved F or W. Fields, in order: D gene, J gene, V gene, clone size, CDR3 DNA, CDR3 protein. A D gene is named only where the DNA matches it firmly. The size field is filled for only some rows; it gives once, few, many or a size class.

>.|TRBJ1-1|TRBV27|.
TGTGCCAGCAGTTTACGGGGGGACGGTGAAGCTTTCTTT
CASSLRGDGEAFF
>.|TRBJ2-3|TRBV9|.
TGTGCCAGCAGCGGCCTCCTTCCAGATACGCAGTATTTT
CASSGLLPDTQYF
>.|TRBJ2-7|TRBV27|once
TGTGCCAGCAGTGATCGGGACGGGACCGGAGAGCAGTACTTC
CASSDRDGTGEQYF
>.|TRBJ2-3|TRBV7-9|.
TGTGCCAGCAGCCTAAGGTTGACGGGAGAGATGGCAGATACGCAGTATTTT
CASSLRLTGEMADTQYF
>.|TRBJ2-1|TRBV11-2|once
TGTGCCAGCAGCTTAGGGGACCGCTACAATGAGCAGTTCTTC
CASSLGDRYNEQFF
>TRBD2|TRBJ2-7|TRBV6-1|.
TGTGCCAGCAGTTTGACTAGCGGGAGGGCCCACGAGCAGTACTTC
CASSLTSGRAHEQYF
>.|TRBJ2-3|TRBV27|.
TGTGCCAGCGGGGTCAGGGATACGCAGTATTTT
CASGVRDTQYF
>TRBD2|TRBJ2-7|TRBV27|.
TGTGCCAGCAGGATAGTGGGCGGGAGGGCCGACGAGCAGTACTTC
CASRIVGGRADEQYF
>.|TRBJ2-7|TRBV15|.
TGTGCCACCAGCAGGTTGGGGACGGTGGTCGACGAGCAGTACTTC
CATSRLGTVVDEQYF
>TRBD2|TRBJ2-4|TRBV29-1|.
TGCAGCGTTGAACTCGGGGGGAACATTCAGTACTTC
CSVELGGNIQYF
>.|TRBJ2-7|TRBV27|.
TGTGCCAGCAGAAAAGGAGGGGCCTCCTACGAGCAGTACTTC
CASRKGGASYEQYF
>.|TRBJ2-1|TRBV6-1|.
TGTGCCAGCAGTGAGTACTGGGGGGGCGAGCAGTTCTTC
CASSEYWGGEQFF
>.|TRBJ1-2|TRBV6-5|.
TGTGCCAGCAGTAGTGCCGGGCCAAACAGTTGGGGCTACACCTTC
CASSSAGPNSWGYTF
>TRBD2|TRBJ2-7|TRBV10-3|.
TGTGCCATCAGCGGCGGGGGTAGCGGGACGAGGGAGCAGTACTTC
CAISGGGSGTREQYF